These T cell receptor beta chains were read from a single sample in a study of regulatory T cells in long-lasting Graves disease. TCRdb reprocessed the multiplex PCR reads via MiXCR and lists one record per CDR3 protein. This table holds 400,000 to 450,000 distinct CDR3 sequences, about 15% found once. A further study also used this sample, focusing on T cells in Graves' hyperthyroidism and ophthalmopathy.

This specimen was peripheral blood mononuclear cells (PBMCs), taken at new diagnosis, from a patient treated with antithyroid drugs. All receptors derive from a woman in her 30s with Graves disease. Each CDR3 is given with its conserved first and last residue. The D gene is left open where the match is weak. A row's size may be missing; if present it is once, few, many or a size class.

d_call: TRBD2
v_call: TRBV20-1
clone_size: few
j_call: TRBJ2-1
cdr3_nt: TGCAGTGCTAGAGGACTAGCGGGACCGAATGAGCAGTTCTTC
cdr3_aa: CSARGLAGPNEQFF

d_call: .
v_call: TRBV11-3
clone_size: .
j_call: TRBJ2-2
cdr3_nt: TGTGCCAGCAGCTATCGGTTGGCTAGCGTTACCGGGGAGCTGTTTTTT
cdr3_aa: CASSYRLASVTGELFF

d_call: .
v_call: TRBV9
clone_size: few
j_call: TRBJ1-3
cdr3_nt: TGTGCCAGCAGCGTGAATAGGGAGCGGACTGGAAACACCATATATTTT
cdr3_aa: CASSVNRERTGNTIYF

d_call: TRBD1
v_call: TRBV7-9
clone_size: few
j_call: TRBJ1-2
cdr3_nt: TGTGCCAACGTGACAGGGTTTAATGGCTACACCTTC
cdr3_aa: CANVTGFNGYTF

d_call: .
v_call: TRBV6-2/TRBV6-3
clone_size: .
j_call: TRBJ2-6
cdr3_nt: TGTGCCAGCGACCGGGTGGGTACTTCCTCTGGGGCCAACGTCCTGACTTTC
cdr3_aa: CASDRVGTSSGANVLTF

d_call: .
v_call: TRBV30
clone_size: many
j_call: TRBJ2-3
cdr3_nt: TGTGCCTGGAATGCCGGACATCTGACGCAGTATTTT
cdr3_aa: CAWNAGHLTQYF

d_call: TRBD1
v_call: TRBV28
clone_size: many
j_call: TRBJ2-1
cdr3_nt: TGTGCCAGCAGTTACCCGAGGACAGGGGGCCATGAGCAGTTCTTC
cdr3_aa: CASSYPRTGGHEQFF

d_call: TRBD2
v_call: TRBV20-1
clone_size: few
j_call: TRBJ2-1
cdr3_nt: TGCAGTGCTAAGACTAGCGGGCTGGGTGACAATGAGCAGTTCTTC
cdr3_aa: CSAKTSGLGDNEQFF

d_call: .
v_call: TRBV19
clone_size: many
j_call: TRBJ1-4
cdr3_nt: TGTGCCAGTATCCCCGGGACGGCATCCGGAAAACTGTTTTTT
cdr3_aa: CASIPGTASGKLFF

d_call: .
v_call: TRBV20-1
clone_size: many
j_call: TRBJ2-1
cdr3_nt: TGCAGTGCTAGCGAGGGCCTACAAGACAATGAGCAGTTCTTC
cdr3_aa: CSASEGLQDNEQFF

d_call: .
v_call: TRBV5-1
clone_size: few
j_call: TRBJ2-7
cdr3_nt: TGCGCCAGCAGCTTCGGAACAGTCGGCGAGCAGTACTTC
cdr3_aa: CASSFGTVGEQYF

d_call: .
v_call: TRBV25-1
clone_size: many
j_call: TRBJ2-3
cdr3_nt: TGTGCCAGCAGCTCCGACCCCACCACAGATACGCAGTATTTT
cdr3_aa: CASSSDPTTDTQYF

d_call: TRBD1
v_call: TRBV7-9
clone_size: .
j_call: TRBJ1-3
cdr3_nt: TGTGCCAGCAGCCCCGGACAGGGCGCATCTGGAAACACCATATATTTT
cdr3_aa: CASSPGQGASGNTIYF

d_call: TRBD2
v_call: TRBV9
clone_size: few
j_call: TRBJ2-1
cdr3_nt: TGTGCCAGCAGCGTAGTCGGACTAGCGTCGAATGAGCAGTTCTTC
cdr3_aa: CASSVVGLASNEQFF

d_call: .
v_call: TRBV28
clone_size: many
j_call: TRBJ2-1
cdr3_nt: TGTGCCAGCAGTTTCGACGCTTACAATGAGCAGTTCTTC
cdr3_aa: CASSFDAYNEQFF